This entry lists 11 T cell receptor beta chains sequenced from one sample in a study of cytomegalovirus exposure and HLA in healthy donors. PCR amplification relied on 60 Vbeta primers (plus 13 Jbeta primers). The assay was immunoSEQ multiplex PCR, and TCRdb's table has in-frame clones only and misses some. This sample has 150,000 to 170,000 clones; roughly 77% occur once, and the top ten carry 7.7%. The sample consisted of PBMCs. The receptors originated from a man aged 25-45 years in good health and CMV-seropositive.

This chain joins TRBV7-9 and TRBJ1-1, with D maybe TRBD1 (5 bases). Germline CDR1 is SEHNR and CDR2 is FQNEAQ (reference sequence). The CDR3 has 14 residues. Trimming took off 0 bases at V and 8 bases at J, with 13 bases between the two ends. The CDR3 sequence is CASSLAPPGVEAFF. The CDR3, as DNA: TGTGCCAGCAGCTTAGCGCCCCCGGGGGTCGAAGCTTTCTTT.

In nucleotides, the CDR3 is TGTGCCAGCAGCCCCCGGGACAGGGAAAATCAGCCCCAGCATTTT. Protein product: CASSPRDRENQPQHF. The chain recombines TRBV6-1 with TRBJ1-5; TRBD1 matches at 9 bases. This CDR3 region has 15 residues. With V trimmed by 6 bases and J by 4 bases, 7 bases remained unmatched. Germline CDR1 MNHNS, CDR2 SASEGT.

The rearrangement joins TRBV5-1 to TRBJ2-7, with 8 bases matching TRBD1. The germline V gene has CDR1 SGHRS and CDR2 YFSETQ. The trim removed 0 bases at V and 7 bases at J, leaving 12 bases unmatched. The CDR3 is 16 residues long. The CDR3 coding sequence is TGCGCCAGCAGCTTGGTGGCAGGGGGCGCGACACGGGAGCAGTACTTC. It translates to CASSLVAGGATREQYF.

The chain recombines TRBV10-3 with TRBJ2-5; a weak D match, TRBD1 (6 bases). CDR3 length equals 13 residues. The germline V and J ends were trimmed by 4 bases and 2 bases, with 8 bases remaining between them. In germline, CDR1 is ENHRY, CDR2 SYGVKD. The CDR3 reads CAISGDTQETQYF. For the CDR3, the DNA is TGTGCCATCAGTGGGGACACACAAGAGACCCAGTACTTC.

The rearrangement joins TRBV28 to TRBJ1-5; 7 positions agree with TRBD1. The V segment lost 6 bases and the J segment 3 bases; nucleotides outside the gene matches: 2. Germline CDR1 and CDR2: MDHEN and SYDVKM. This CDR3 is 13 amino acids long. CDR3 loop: CASRTGYNQPQHF. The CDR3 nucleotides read TGTGCCAGCAGGACAGGGTACAATCAGCCCCAGCATTTT.

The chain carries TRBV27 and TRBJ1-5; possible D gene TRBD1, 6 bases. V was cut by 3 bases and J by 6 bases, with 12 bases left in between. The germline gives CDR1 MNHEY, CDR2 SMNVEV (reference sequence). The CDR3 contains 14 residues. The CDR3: CASSLTQGTQPQHF. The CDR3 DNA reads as TGTGCCAGCAGTTTGACACAGGGTACTCAGCCCCAGCATTTT.

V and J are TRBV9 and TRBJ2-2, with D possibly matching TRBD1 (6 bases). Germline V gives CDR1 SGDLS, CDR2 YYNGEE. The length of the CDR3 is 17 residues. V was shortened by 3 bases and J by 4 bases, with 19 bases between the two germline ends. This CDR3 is CASSAPWGQGTTGELFF. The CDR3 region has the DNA TGTGCCAGCAGCGCCCCCTGGGGGCAGGGAACCACCGGGGAGCTGTTTTTT.

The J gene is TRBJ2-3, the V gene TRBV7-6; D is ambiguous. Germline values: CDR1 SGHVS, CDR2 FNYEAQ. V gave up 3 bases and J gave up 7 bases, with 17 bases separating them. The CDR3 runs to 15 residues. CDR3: CASSLATHRGNTQYF. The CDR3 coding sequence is TGTGCCAGCAGCTTGGCGACCCATAGAGGAAATACGCAGTATTTT.

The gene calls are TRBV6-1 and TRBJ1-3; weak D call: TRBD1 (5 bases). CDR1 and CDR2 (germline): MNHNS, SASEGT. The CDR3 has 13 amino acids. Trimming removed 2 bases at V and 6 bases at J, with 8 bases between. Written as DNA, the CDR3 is TGTGCCAGCAGTGAAATAGGGGAAAACACCATATATTTT. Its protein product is CASSEIGENTIYF.

The CDR3 is CASSLAPGGESEAFF. The CDR3 nucleotides read TGCGCCAGCAGCTTGGCCCCGGGGGGTGAATCTGAAGCTTTCTTT. This chain connects TRBV5-1 to TRBJ1-1, with D possibly being TRBD1 (5 bases). The CDR3 loop spans 15 amino acids. V lost 0 bases to trimming and J lost 6 bases, with 15 bases between them. CDR1 and CDR2 from the germline V gene are SGHRS and YFSETQ.

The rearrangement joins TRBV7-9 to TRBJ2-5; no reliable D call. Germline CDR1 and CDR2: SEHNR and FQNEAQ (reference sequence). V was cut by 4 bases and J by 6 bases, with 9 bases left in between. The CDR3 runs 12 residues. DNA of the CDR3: TGTGCCAGCAGCTCCCCCTCCCAGACCCAGTACTTC. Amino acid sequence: CASSSPSQTQYF.